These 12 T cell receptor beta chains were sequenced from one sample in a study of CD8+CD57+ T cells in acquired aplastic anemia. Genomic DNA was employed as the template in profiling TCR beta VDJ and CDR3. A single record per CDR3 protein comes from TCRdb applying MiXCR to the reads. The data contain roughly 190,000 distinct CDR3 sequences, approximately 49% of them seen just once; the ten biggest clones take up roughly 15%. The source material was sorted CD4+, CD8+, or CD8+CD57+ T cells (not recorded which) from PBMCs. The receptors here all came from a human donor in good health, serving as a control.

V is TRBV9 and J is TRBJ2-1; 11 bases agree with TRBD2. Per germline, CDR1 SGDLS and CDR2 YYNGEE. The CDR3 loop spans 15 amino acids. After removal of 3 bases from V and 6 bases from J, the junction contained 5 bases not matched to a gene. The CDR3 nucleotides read TGTGCCAGCAGCGAATTACTAGCGGGGGTCAATGAGCAGTTCTTC. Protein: CASSELLAGVNEQFF.

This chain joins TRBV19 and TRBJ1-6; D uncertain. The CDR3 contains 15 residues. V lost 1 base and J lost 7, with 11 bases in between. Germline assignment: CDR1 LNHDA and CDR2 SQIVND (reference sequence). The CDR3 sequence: CASSIAADFNSPLHF. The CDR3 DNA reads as TGTGCCAGTAGTATAGCGGCGGACTTCAATTCACCCCTCCACTTT.

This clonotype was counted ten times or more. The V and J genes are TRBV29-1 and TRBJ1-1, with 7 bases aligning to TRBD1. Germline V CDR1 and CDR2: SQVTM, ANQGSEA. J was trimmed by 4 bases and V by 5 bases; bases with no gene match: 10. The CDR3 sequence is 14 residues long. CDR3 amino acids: CSVTPTGFITEAFF. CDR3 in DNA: TGCAGCGTTACCCCGACAGGGTTTATCACTGAAGCTTTCTTT.

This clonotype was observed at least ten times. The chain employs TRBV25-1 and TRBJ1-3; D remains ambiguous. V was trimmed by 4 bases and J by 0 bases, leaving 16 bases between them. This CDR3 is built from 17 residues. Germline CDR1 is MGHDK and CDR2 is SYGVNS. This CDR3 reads CASSAAGSYHSGNTIYF. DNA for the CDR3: TGTGCCAGCAGTGCAGCAGGATCCTACCACTCTGGAAACACCATATATTTT.

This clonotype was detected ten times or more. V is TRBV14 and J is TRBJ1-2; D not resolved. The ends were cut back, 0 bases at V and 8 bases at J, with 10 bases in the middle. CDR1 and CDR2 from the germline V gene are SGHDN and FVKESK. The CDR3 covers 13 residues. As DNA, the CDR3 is TGTGCCAGCAGCCAAGATCGCCTGGGAGGCTACACCTTC. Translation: CASSQDRLGGYTF.

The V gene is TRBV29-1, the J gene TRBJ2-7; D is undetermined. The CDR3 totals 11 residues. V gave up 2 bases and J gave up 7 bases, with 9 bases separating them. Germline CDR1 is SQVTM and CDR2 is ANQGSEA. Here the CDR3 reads CSVELYYEQYF. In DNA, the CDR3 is TGCAGCGTTGAACTTTACTATGAGCAGTACTTC.

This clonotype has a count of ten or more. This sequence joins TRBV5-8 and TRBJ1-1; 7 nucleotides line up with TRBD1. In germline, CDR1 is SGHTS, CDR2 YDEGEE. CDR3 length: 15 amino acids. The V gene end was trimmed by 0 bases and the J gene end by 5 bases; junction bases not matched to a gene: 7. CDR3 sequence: CASSLVTGTGTEAFF. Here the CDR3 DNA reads TGTGCCAGCAGCTTGGTGACAGGGACGGGAACTGAAGCTTTCTTT.

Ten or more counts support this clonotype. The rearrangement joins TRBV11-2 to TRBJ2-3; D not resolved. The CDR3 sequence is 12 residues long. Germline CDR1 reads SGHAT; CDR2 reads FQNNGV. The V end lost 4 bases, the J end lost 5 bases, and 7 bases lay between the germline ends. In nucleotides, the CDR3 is TGTGCCAGCAGCTCGGATGGAGATACGCAGTATTTT. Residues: CASSSDGDTQYF.

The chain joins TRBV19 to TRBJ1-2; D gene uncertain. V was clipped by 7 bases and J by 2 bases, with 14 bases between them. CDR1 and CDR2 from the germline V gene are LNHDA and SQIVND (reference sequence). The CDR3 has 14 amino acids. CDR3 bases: TGTGCCAGTAAGGCGGCCCAGCCAAACTATGGCTACACCTTC. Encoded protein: CASKAAQPNYGYTF.

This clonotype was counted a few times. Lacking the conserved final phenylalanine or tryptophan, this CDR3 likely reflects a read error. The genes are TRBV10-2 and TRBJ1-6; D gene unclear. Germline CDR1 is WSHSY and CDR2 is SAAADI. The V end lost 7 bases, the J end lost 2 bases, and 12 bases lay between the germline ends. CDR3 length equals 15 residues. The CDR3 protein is CASTSRQTYNSPLHS. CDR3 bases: TGCGCCAGCACTAGCAGGCAGACCTATAATTCACCCCTCCACTCT.

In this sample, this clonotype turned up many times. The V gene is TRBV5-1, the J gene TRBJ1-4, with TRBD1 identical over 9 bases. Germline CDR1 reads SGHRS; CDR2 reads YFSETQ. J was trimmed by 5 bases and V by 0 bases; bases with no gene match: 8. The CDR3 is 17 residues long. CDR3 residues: CASSLEAPGTGNEKLFF. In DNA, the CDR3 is TGCGCCAGCAGCTTGGAAGCTCCCGGGACAGGGAATGAAAAACTGTTTTTT.

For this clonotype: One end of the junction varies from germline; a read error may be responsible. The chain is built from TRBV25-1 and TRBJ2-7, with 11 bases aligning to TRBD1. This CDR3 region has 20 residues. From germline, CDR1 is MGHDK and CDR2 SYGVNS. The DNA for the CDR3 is TGTGCCAGCAGTGAGCTCTCCGGGACAGGGGGAATTCCAGACTCCCACGAGCAGTACTTC. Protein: CASSELSGTGGIPDSHEQYF.